One sample yielded the 2 T cell receptor beta chains listed below, sequenced in a study of PD-1 blockade in classical Hodgkin lymphoma. Profiled with immunoSEQ multiplex PCR; TCRdb holds only in-frame clones, not every one. The sample has around 30,000 clones, approximately 90% seen once. Time point of the sample: newly diagnosed, previously untreated cHL patient sample. Input material: peripheral blood mononuclear cells (PBMCs). These receptors came from a human donor with classical Hodgkin lymphoma.

This chain links TRBV10-3 with TRBJ2-7; D gene ambiguous. CDR1 is ENHRY, CDR2 SYGVKD, per germline. V gave up 5 bases and J gave up 5 bases, with 13 bases separating them. The CDR3 has 13 amino acids. In DNA form, the CDR3 reads TGTGCCATCAGTCGAGTGGACCCTCACGAGCAGTACTTC. It translates to CAISRVDPHEQYF.

This clone was observed a handful of times. The V call is TRBV2, the J call TRBJ2-1, with 10 positions matching TRBD2. Germline V gene lookup returns CDR1 SNHLY and CDR2 FYNNEI. The V segment lost 3 bases and the J segment 6 bases; nucleotides outside the gene matches: 8. The CDR3 has 16 residues. The CDR3 bases are TGTGCCAGCAGTGACACTAGCGGGATTGGGCTCAATGAGCAGTTCTTC. As protein: CASSDTSGIGLNEQFF.